Presented here are 3 T cell receptor beta chains from one specimen sequenced in a study of post-analysis software for immune sequencing data (dated by TCRdb to about 2015). Study-wide findings and limitations: Patients showed significantly higher frequencies than controls for a few TRBV segments, among them TRBV5-6, TRBV5-1 and TRBV20-1.

These receptors lack a known antigen. Libraries were made using PCR. The sequencer listed for this sample is Illumina HiSeq 2500. Unique molecular identifiers were incorporated into TCR beta cDNA libraries to reduce PCR and sequencing biases. TCRdb reran the public reads through fastp at Q25 and MiXCR, keeping productive beta chains. A single entry per CDR3 protein holds the most common genes and DNA from its merged rows. The sample table contains roughly 800,000 distinct CDR3 sequences; only one count was recorded for more than 45% of them. Roughly 5% of the sample belongs to the ten largest clones. Source material: blood. The receptors here all came from a girl under 18 with multiple sclerosis.

This sequence joins TRBV20-1 and TRBJ2-4; 12 bases are a match to TRBD1. This CDR3 is built from 16 residues. In germline, CDR1 is DFQATT, CDR2 SNEGSKA (reference sequence). With V trimmed by 5 bases and J by 13 bases, 18 bases remained unmatched. CDR3 sequence: CSASRDRGLLPDEQYF. DNA of the CDR3: TGCAGTGCTTCCCGGGACAGGGGGCTCCTCCCGGACGAACAGTACTTC.

This clonotype was recorded only once. The chain employs TRBV7-3 and TRBJ2-7; 9 positions agree with TRBD2. This CDR3 is 15 amino acids long. J was trimmed by 2 bases and V by 5 bases; bases with no gene match: 7. Per the germline V gene, CDR1 is SGHTA and CDR2 is FQGTGA. The CDR3 DNA sequence: TGTGCCAGCAGCATATTAGCGGGAGCTACCTACGAGCAGTACTTC. It yields the protein CASSILAGATYEQYF.

The V gene is TRBV15, the J gene TRBJ1-2; 9 positions agree with TRBD1. Germline V lookup: CDR1 LNHNV, CDR2 YYDKDF (reference sequence). V was clipped by 4 bases and J by 4 bases; unmatched bases: 7. The CDR3 is 15 residues long. The CDR3 DNA reads as TGTGCCACCAGCACCCCGGGACAGGGAGCCTATGGCTACACCTTC. Encoded protein: CATSTPGQGAYGYTF.